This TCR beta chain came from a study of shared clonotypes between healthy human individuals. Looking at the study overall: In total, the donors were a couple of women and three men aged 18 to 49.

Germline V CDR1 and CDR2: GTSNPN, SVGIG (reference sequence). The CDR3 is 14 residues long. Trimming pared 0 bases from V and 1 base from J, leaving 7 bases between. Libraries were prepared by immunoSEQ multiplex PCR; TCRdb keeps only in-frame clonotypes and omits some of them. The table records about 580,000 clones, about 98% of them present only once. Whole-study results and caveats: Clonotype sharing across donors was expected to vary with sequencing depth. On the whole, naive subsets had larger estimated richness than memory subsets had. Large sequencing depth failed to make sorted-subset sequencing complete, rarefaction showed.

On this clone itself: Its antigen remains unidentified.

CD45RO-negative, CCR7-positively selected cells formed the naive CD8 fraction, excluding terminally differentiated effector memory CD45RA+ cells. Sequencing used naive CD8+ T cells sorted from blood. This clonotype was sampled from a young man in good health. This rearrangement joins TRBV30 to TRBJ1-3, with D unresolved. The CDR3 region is CAWSVGSSGNTIYF. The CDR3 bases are TGTGCCTGGAGTGTTGGCTCTTCTGGAAACACCATATATTTT.